One and the same sample provided the 30 T cell receptor beta chains below, sequenced in a study of blood T cell repertoires in COVID-19. Some clones are missing from TCRdb's copy, which holds only in-frame ones; the method was immunoSEQ multiplex PCR. The table shows a few hundred thousand clones, with 85% to 90% occurring only once. Sequences were obtained from peripheral blood. The origin of the receptors is a woman between 45 and 60 years old with acute or convalescent COVID-19.

V gene TRBV18 combines with J gene TRBJ2-2; D unclear. Trimming pared 6 bases from V and 9 bases from J, leaving 14 bases between. Germline CDR1 is KGHSH and CDR2 is LQKENI. This CDR3 spans 13 amino acids. DNA of the CDR3: TGTGCCAGCTCGGATCAGGTTGAGCGGGAGCTGTTTTTT. Its translation: CASSDQVERELFF. Together with reference TRBV18 and TRBJ2-2, the CDR3 gives the full variable domain: NAGVMQNPRHLVRRRGQEARLRCSPMKGHSHVYWYRQLPEEGLKFMVYLQKENIIDESGMPKERFSAEFPKEGPSILRIQQVVRGDSAAYFCASSDQVERELFFGEGSRLTVL.

The chain has TRBV5-1 and TRBJ1-5; 8 bases match TRBD1. The V segment lost 5 bases and the J segment 2 bases; nucleotides outside the gene matches: 6. Germline V gene data show CDR1 as SGHRS and CDR2 as YFSETQ. This CDR3 has 15 amino acids. DNA for the CDR3: TGCGCCAGCAGTTCGACAGGGGACCGCAATCAGCCCCAGCATTTT. Amino acid sequence: CASSSTGDRNQPQHF.

On this clone itself: The sample holds other DNA sequences that translate to the same CDR3. The chain combines TRBV6-5 with TRBJ1-2, with D maybe TRBD1 (6 bases). V lost 0 bases to trimming and J lost 4 bases, with 12 bases between them. Per the germline V gene, CDR1 is MNHEY and CDR2 is SVGAGI. This CDR3 region has 15 residues. In nucleotides, the CDR3 is TGTGCCAGCAGTTACTCAGGGGGGGCAGGCTATGGCTACACCTTC. Residues: CASSYSGGAGYGYTF.

The genes are TRBV28 and TRBJ2-1, with TRBD1 matching 7 bases. There are 17 residues in the CDR3. Germline V lookup: CDR1 MDHEN, CDR2 SYDVKM. V was clipped by 4 bases and J by 6 bases; unmatched bases: 15. CDR3 in DNA: TGTGCCAGCAGTTCAGAAAAGCCGACAGGGAATGGCAATGAGCAGTTCTTC. It specifies CASSSEKPTGNGNEQFF.

This rearrangement joins TRBV7-6 to TRBJ2-5, with TRBD2 matching 14 bases. The CDR3 is 15 amino acids. V lost 5 bases, J lost 3 bases, and 2 bases stayed unmatched. Per germline, CDR1 SGHVS and CDR2 FNYEAQ. CDR3 DNA: TGTGCCAGCAGCCCGGGACTAGCGGGGGAAGAGACCCAGTACTTC. As protein: CASSPGLAGEETQYF. The complete variable domain, with remaining parts taken from reference TRBV7-6 and TRBJ2-5, reads GAGVSQSPRYKVTKRGQDVALRCDPISGHVSLYWYRQALGQGPEFLTYFNYEAQQDKSGLPNDRFSAERPEGSISTLTIQRTEQRDSAMYRCASSPGLAGEETQYFGPGTRLLVL.

V gene TRBV11-2 combines with J gene TRBJ2-1, with a tentative D call TRBD2 (6 bases). The V end lost 4 bases, the J end lost 1 base, and 17 bases lay between the germline ends. The CDR3 is 17 residues long. Germline CDR1 and CDR2: SGHAT and FQNNGV. This chain's CDR3 is CASSSSLAYPSYNEQFF. The CDR3 coding sequence is TGTGCCAGCAGCTCCAGCCTAGCGTACCCTTCCTACAATGAGCAGTTCTTC. The whole variable domain, filled in from reference TRBV11-2 and TRBJ2-1, reads EAGVAQSPRYKIIEKRQSVAFWCNPISGHATLYWYQQILGQGPKLLIQFQNNGVVDDSQLPKDRFSAERLKGVDSTLKIQPAKLEDSAVYLCASSSSLAYPSYNEQFFGPGTRLTVL.

The V and J genes are TRBV3-1 (or the pseudogene TRBV3-2) and TRBJ1-2; D is possibly TRBD1 (5 bases). Trimming removed 4 bases from V and 2 bases from J, with 20 bases in between. CDR3 length: 17 residues. Germline CDR1 is LGHDT and CDR2 is YNNKEL (reference sequence). CDR3 sequence: CASSRSIGLQENYGYTF. As DNA, the CDR3 is TGTGCCAGCAGCCGATCAATTGGATTACAGGAGAACTATGGCTACACCTTC.

The gene calls are TRBV9 and TRBJ2-1; weak D call: TRBD1 (6 bases). Germline CDR1 and CDR2: SGDLS and YYNGEE. V dropped 0 bases and J dropped 3 bases, with 13 bases sitting between them. This CDR3 region has 16 residues. CDR3 DNA sequence: TGTGCCAGCAGCGTAGGAATAGGGGGTAACTACAATGAGCAGTTCTTC. Translation: CASSVGIGGNYNEQFF.

This clone was observed a handful of times. The chain combines TRBV13 with TRBJ2-1; D is possibly TRBD2 (6 bases). Deletions cut 1 base from V and 6 bases from J, with 13 bases between. Per the germline V gene, CDR1 is PRHDT and CDR2 is FYEKMQ (reference sequence). This CDR3 has 15 residues. CDR3 region: CASSLEGGPPNEQFF. The CDR3 DNA reads TGTGCCAGCAGCTTAGAGGGAGGCCCTCCCAATGAGCAGTTCTTC.

The chain joins TRBV11-2 to TRBJ1-1; no reliable D call. The CDR3 runs to 13 residues. V was clipped by 5 bases and J by 0 bases, with 7 bases between them. From germline, CDR1 is SGHAT and CDR2 FQNNGV. The CDR3 coding sequence is TGTGCCAGCAGCGGCAATATGAACACTGAAGCTTTCTTT. This codes for CASSGNMNTEAFF.

This chain links TRBV11-1 with TRBJ1-2; D is ambiguous. Trimming took 4 bases from V and 4 from J, leaving 7 bases between them. CDR3 size: 12 residues. From germline, CDR1 is SGHAT and CDR2 FQDESV (reference sequence). CDR3 coding DNA: TGTGCCAGCAGCTCGACGGGCTATGGCTACACCTTC. Translated: CASSSTGYGYTF.

V is TRBV5-8 and J is TRBJ2-5, with 13 positions matching TRBD2. The CDR3 length is 15 residues. CDR1 SGHTS and CDR2 YDEGEE come from the germline V gene. Trimming at V came to 4 bases and at J to 9 bases, leaving 9 bases not matched to a gene. The CDR3 reads CASSPTSGRLPAQYF. As DNA, the CDR3 is TGTGCCAGCAGCCCGACTAGCGGGAGGCTGCCGGCCCAGTACTTC.

The chain couples TRBV12-5 to TRBJ1-3, with D possibly matching TRBD1 (5 bases). The V gene lost 1 base and the J gene lost 3 bases, with 10 bases spanning the gap. There are 15 residues in the CDR3. The germline gives CDR1 LGHNT, CDR2 FRNRAP. CDR3 sequence (DNA): TGTGCTAGTGGTTTGGGGCAGGGTGGTGGAAACACCATATATTTT. This translates into CASGLGQGGGNTIYF.

This chain links TRBV18 with TRBJ2-5, with a tentative D call TRBD1 (5 bases). Germline V gives CDR1 KGHSH, CDR2 LQKENI. Trimming cost V 6 bases and J 3 bases, with 20 bases left between them. The CDR3 has 16 residues. The CDR3 region has the DNA TGTGCCAGCTCCCCGGGTAGGGGAAACGTTAAAGAGACCCAGTACTTC. Translating it yields CASSPGRGNVKETQYF. The full variable domain, in which reference TRBV18 and TRBJ2-5 provide the parts outside the CDR3, is NAGVMQNPRHLVRRRGQEARLRCSPMKGHSHVYWYRQLPEEGLKFMVYLQKENIIDESGMPKERFSAEFPKEGPSILRIQQVVRGDSAAYFCASSPGRGNVKETQYFGPGTRLLVL.

The chain links TRBV3-1 (or the pseudogene TRBV3-2) to TRBJ2-3, with TRBD2 matching 8 bases. The CDR3 is made up of 11 amino acids. The trim removed 10 bases at V and 7 bases at J, leaving 4 bases unmatched. In germline, CDR1 is LGHDT, CDR2 YNNKEL (reference sequence). The DNA of the CDR3 is TGTGCCACTGCGGGGGGAAATACGCAGTATTTT. Translating gives CATAGGNTQYF.

This rearrangement joins TRBV30 to TRBJ1-2; the match to TRBD1 covers 11 bases. Germline V gives CDR1 GTSNPN, CDR2 SVGIG (reference sequence). The CDR3 length is 16 residues. V shed 4 bases and J 8 bases; nucleotides not matched to a gene: 15. The CDR3 is CAWTNPRGQGDYGYTF. The CDR3 DNA reads TGTGCCTGGACCAACCCCCGGGGACAGGGGGATTACGGCTACACCTTC.

The chain recombines TRBV5-1 with TRBJ1-3, with D unclear. Germline V CDR1 and CDR2: SGHRS, YFSETQ. The CDR3 contains 15 residues. V dropped 4 bases and J dropped 4 bases, with 15 bases sitting between them. This CDR3 is CASSAADAAGNTIYF. CDR3 nucleotides: TGCGCCAGCAGCGCGGCCGATGCGGCGGGAAACACCATATATTTT.

The chain joins TRBV2 to TRBJ1-4; 7 bases line up with TRBD1. The ends lost 0 bases at V and 12 bases at J; junction bases unmatched: 10. This CDR3 contains 15 residues. Germline V gene sequence: CDR1 SNHLY, CDR2 FYNNEI. CDR3 DNA sequence: TGTGCCAGCAGTGAAGCGAGGACAGGTCCAGTGGAACTGTTTTTT. Translation: CASSEARTGPVELFF. The variable domain in full, completed from reference TRBV2 and TRBJ1-4, reads EPEVTQTPSHQVTQMGQEVILRCVPISNHLYFYWYRQILGQKVEFLVSFYNNEISEKSEIFDDQFSVERPDGSNFTLKIRSTKLEDSAMYFCASSEARTGPVELFFGSGTQLSVL.

This chain connects TRBV13 to TRBJ1-6, with D perhaps TRBD1 (5 bases). V lost 2 bases and J 8 bases, leaving 13 bases between the germline ends. The CDR3 extends over 15 amino acids. Germline V lookup: CDR1 PRHDT, CDR2 FYEKMQ (reference sequence). The CDR3: CASSLQRGLHSPLHF. The CDR3 DNA is TGTGCCAGCAGCTTACAGCGGGGCCTCCATTCACCCCTCCACTTT.

The chain combines TRBV4-3 with TRBJ2-2, with D possibly being TRBD1 (5 bases). Per the germline V gene, CDR1 is LGHNA and CDR2 is YSLEER. Trimming pared 3 bases from V and 2 bases from J, leaving 7 bases between. The CDR3 extends over 14 amino acids. CDR3 bases: TGCGCCAGCAGCCAGGGGCCAAACACCGGGGAGCTGTTTTTT. Translation: CASSQGPNTGELFF.

Only one count was recorded for this clone. V usage is TRBV24-1 and J usage is TRBJ1-2; D uncertain. V was pared by 0 bases and J by 3 bases, with 13 bases between. Germline lookup yields CDR1 KGHDR and CDR2 SFDVKD. The CDR3 is 16 residues long. DNA for the CDR3: TGTGCCACCAGTGATTTGGGCTCATCCGGAGACTATGGCTACACCTTC. It codes for CATSDLGSSGDYGYTF.

The chain carries TRBV5-8 and TRBJ2-4, with no clear D. Germline V gene sequence: CDR1 SGHTS, CDR2 YDEGEE. The CDR3 is 14 residues long. The germline V and J ends were trimmed by 6 bases and 4 bases, with 14 bases remaining between them. In nucleotides, the CDR3 is TGTGCCAGCAACACGAGGAGAGCGAAAAACATTCAGTACTTC. This translates into CASNTRRAKNIQYF.

This clone occurred many times. The V gene is TRBV19, the J gene TRBJ1-5, with D hard to call. Trimming removed 5 bases at V and 2 bases at J, with 7 bases between. Germline CDR1 is LNHDA and CDR2 is SQIVND (reference sequence). The CDR3 extends over 13 amino acids. CDR3 sequence reads: CASSWEGNQPQHF. DNA of the CDR3: TGTGCCAGTAGTTGGGAGGGCAATCAGCCCCAGCATTTT. Filled out from reference TRBV19 and TRBJ1-5, the complete variable domain reads DGGITQSPKYLFRKEGQNVTLSCEQNLNHDAMYWYRQDPGQGLRLIYYSQIVNDFQKGDIAEGYSVSREKKESFPLTVTSAQKNPTAFYLCASSWEGNQPQHFGDGTRLSIL.

The chain links TRBV15 to TRBJ1-2; D is possibly TRBD1 (5 bases). Trimming left V 4 bases short and J 8 bases short, with 17 bases between. The germline CDR1 and CDR2 sequences are LNHNV and YYDKDF (reference sequence). The CDR3 runs to 14 residues. CDR3 sequence (DNA): TGTGCCACCAGCATCGTGGCAGGGATAGACGGCTACACCTTC. As protein: CATSIVAGIDGYTF.

The rearrangement uses TRBV5-1 and TRBJ2-6; D gene uncertain. CDR1 is SGHRS, CDR2 YFSETQ, per germline. The V gene lost 4 bases and the J gene lost 0 bases, with 11 bases spanning the gap. The CDR3 contains 16 residues. CDR3 sequence (DNA): TGCGCCAGCAGCCCCCGACTGTTCTCTGGGGCCAACGTCCTGACTTTC. The encoded protein is CASSPRLFSGANVLTF.

For this clone: The same CDR3 is also encoded by other DNA sequences in this sample. The genes are TRBV18 and TRBJ1-1; no clear D gene. This CDR3 has 13 amino acids. V lost 1 base and J lost 3, with 6 bases in between. CDR1 is KGHSH, CDR2 LQKENI, per germline. CDR3 in DNA: TGTGCCAGCTCACCACTGTCCGACACTGAAGCTTTCTTT. This gives the protein CASSPLSDTEAFF.

This clone has only one observation. The sample contains more than one DNA sequence encoding this CDR3. The V call is TRBV7-2, the J call TRBJ2-1, with a possible D match to TRBD2 (6 bases). Germline lookup yields CDR1 SGHTA and CDR2 FQGNSA. Trimming pared 1 base from V and 6 bases from J, leaving 10 bases between. This CDR3 spans 14 amino acids. CDR3 sequence: CASSLGGTGNEQFF. CDR3 nucleotide sequence: TGTGCCAGCAGCTTAGGGGGGACTGGCAATGAGCAGTTCTTC.

CDR3 nucleotides: TGCGCCAGCAGCCACAGGACAGCAACTAATGAAAAACTGTTTTTT. This translates into CASSHRTATNEKLFF. The gene calls are TRBV5-1 and TRBJ1-4, with D perhaps matching TRBD1 (6 bases). This CDR3 spans 15 amino acids. Germline V gene data show CDR1 as SGHRS and CDR2 as YFSETQ. Trimming pared 4 bases from V and 0 bases from J, leaving 10 bases between.

The chain links TRBV27 to TRBJ2-3; D possibly corresponds to TRBD2 (5 bases). The CDR3 extends over 14 amino acids. Per the germline V gene, CDR1 is MNHEY and CDR2 is SMNVEV (reference sequence). V was cut by 11 bases and J by 2 bases, with 17 bases left in between. CDR3 coding DNA: TGTGCCTCCGGGATCCCTCCACCCACAGATACGCAGTATTTT. Its translation is CASGIPPPTDTQYF.

The rearrangement uses TRBV3-1 (or the pseudogene TRBV3-2) and TRBJ2-7, with D possibly being TRBD2 (7 bases). The CDR3 spans 14 residues. The germline CDR1 and CDR2 sequences are LGHDT and YNNKEL (reference sequence). V lost 2 bases, J lost 5 bases, and 13 bases lay in between. CDR3 sequence: CASSQNPGGHEQYF. The CDR3 region has the DNA TGTGCCAGCAGCCAAAATCCGGGGGGCCACGAGCAGTACTTC.